This TCR beta chain emerged from a study of OX40 agonist ivuxolimab in advanced cancers. Turning to this clone: The junction and the germline gene differ at one end; a read error may be behind it.

On cycle 4 day 1 and cycle 7 day 1, as well as at baseline, blood was sampled. Clones were sequenced by immunoSEQ multiplex PCR, and TCRdb holds only the in-frame ones, with some missing. Of 35,000 to 50,000 clones in the sample, approximately 91% are singletons; the top ten hold 15% to 20%. Germline-derived CDR1 and CDR2 are SGDLS and YYNGEE. The CDR3 is 16 residues long. The V call is TRBV9, the J call TRBJ2-1; 8 bases are shared with TRBD2. The sequencing here drew on CD4+ or CD8+ T cells sorted from blood, taken in a trial of the OX40 agonist ivuxolimab. The TCR originated in an adult with an advanced solid tumor such as melanoma, head and neck, liver or kidney cancer. CDR3 residues: CASSVEVAGTYNEQFF. CDR3 in DNA: TGTGCCAGCAGCGTAGAGGTAGCGGGGACCTATAATGAGCAGTTCTTC.